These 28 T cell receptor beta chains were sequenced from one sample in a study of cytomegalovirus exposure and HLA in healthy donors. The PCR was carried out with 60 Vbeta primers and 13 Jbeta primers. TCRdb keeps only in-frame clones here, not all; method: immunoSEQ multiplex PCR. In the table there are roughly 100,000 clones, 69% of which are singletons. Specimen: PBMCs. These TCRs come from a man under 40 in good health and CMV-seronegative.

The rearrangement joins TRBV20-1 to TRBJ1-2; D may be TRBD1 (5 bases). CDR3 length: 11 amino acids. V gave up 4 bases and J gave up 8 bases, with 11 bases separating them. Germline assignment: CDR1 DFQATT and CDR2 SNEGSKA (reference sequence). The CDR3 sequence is CSAKQVKGYTF. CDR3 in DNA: TGCAGTGCTAAACAGGTTAAGGGCTACACCTTC.

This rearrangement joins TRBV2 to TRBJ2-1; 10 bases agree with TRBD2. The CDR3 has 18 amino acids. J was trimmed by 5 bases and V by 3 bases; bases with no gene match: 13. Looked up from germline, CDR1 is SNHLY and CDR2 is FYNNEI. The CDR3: CASSEIGASGSINNEQFF. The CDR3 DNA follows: TGTGCCAGCAGTGAGATCGGGGCTAGCGGGAGTATCAACAATGAGCAGTTCTTC. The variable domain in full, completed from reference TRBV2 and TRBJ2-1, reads EPEVTQTPSHQVTQMGQEVILRCVPISNHLYFYWYRQILGQKVEFLVSFYNNEISEKSEIFDDQFSVERPDGSNFTLKIRSTKLEDSAMYFCASSEIGASGSINNEQFFGPGTRLTVL.

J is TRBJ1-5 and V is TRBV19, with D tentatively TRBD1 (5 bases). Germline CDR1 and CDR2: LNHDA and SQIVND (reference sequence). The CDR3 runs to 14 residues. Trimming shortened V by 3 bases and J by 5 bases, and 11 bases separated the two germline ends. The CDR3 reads CASSMRGHYQPQHF. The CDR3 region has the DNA TGTGCCAGTAGTATGCGGGGCCATTATCAGCCCCAGCATTTT.

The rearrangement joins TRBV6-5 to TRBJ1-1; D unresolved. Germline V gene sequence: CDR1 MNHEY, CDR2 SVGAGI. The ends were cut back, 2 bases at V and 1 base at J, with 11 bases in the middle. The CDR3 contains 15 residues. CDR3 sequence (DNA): TGTGCCAGCAGTTACGGTGAGGCGGGGAACACTGAAGCTTTCTTT. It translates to CASSYGEAGNTEAFF.

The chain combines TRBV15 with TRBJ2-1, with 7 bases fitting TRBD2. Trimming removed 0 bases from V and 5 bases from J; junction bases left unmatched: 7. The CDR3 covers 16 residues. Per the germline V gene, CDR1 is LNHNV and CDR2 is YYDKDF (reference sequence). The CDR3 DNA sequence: TGTGCCACCAGCAGAGATCTAGGGCGGGAGAACAATGAGCAGTTCTTC. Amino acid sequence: CATSRDLGRENNEQFF.

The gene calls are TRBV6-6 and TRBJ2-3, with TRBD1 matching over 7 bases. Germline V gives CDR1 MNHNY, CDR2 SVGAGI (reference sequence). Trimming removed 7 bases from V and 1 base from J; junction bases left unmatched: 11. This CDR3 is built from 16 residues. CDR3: CASIPGGAGGTDTQYF. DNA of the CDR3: TGTGCCAGCATCCCAGGGGGTGCAGGGGGCACAGATACGCAGTATTTT.

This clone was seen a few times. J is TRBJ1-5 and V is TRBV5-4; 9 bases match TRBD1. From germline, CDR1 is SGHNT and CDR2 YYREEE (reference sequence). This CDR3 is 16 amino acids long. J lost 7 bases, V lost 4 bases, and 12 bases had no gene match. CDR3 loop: CASSVDGGQGLQPQHF. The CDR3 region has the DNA TGTGCCAGCAGCGTGGATGGTGGACAGGGGCTACAGCCCCAGCATTTT.

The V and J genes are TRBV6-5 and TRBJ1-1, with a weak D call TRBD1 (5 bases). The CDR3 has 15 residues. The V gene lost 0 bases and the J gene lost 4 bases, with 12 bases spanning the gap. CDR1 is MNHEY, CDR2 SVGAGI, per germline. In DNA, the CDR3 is TGTGCCAGCAGTTACTCGTCCGCAGGGCTCACTGAAGCTTTCTTT. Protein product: CASSYSSAGLTEAFF.

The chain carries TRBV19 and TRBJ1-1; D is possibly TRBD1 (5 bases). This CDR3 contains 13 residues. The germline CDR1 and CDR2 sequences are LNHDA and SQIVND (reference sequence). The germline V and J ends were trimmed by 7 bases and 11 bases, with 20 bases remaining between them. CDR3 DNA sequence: TGTGCCAGTAAAGGGAGGCGTCAGGGCGAGGCTTTCTTT. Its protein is CASKGRRQGEAFF.

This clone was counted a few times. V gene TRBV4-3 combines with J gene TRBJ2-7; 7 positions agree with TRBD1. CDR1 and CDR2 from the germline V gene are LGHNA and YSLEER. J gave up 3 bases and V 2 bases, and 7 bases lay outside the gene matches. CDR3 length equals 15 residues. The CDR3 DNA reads TGCGCCAGCAGCCAAAGCCGGGCAGGGGGCTACGAGCAGTACTTC. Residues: CASSQSRAGGYEQYF.

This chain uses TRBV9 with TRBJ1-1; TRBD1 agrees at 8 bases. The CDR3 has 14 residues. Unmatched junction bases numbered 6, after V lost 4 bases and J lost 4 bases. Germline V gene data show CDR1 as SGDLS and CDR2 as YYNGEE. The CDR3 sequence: CASSLQGAGTEAFF. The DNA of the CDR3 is TGTGCCAGCAGCCTTCAGGGGGCTGGCACTGAAGCTTTCTTT.

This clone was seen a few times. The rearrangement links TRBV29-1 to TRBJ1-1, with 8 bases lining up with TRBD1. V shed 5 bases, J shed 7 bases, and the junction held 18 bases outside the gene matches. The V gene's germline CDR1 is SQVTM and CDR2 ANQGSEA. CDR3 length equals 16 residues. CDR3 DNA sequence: TGCAGCGTTCCCAGGACAGGGAACCCACCCTCGTATGAAGCTTTCTTT. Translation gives CSVPRTGNPPSYEAFF. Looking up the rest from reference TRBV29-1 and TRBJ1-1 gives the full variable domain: SAVISQKPSRDICQRGTSLTIQCQVDSQVTMMFWYRQQPGQSLTLIATANQGSEATYESGFVIDKFPISRPNLTFSTLTVSNMSPEDSSIYLCSVPRTGNPPSYEAFFGQGTRLTVV.

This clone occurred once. The CDR3 region is CSVKGLAGFSYEQYF. As DNA, the CDR3 is TGCAGCGTTAAGGGACTAGCGGGTTTCTCCTACGAGCAGTACTTC. This chain links TRBV29-1 with TRBJ2-7, with TRBD2 identical over 12 bases. Germline CDR1 is SQVTM and CDR2 is ANQGSEA. V was pared by 5 bases and J by 0 bases, with 5 bases of the junction left unmatched. This CDR3 spans 15 amino acids.

CDR3 protein: CASGVQAGQETQYF. In DNA form, the CDR3 reads TGTGCCAGCGGCGTCCAAGCGGGCCAAGAGACCCAGTACTTC. The chain employs TRBV11-2 and TRBJ2-5; D may be TRBD2 (6 bases). V was pared by 8 bases and J by 1 base, with 14 bases between. The CDR3 contains 14 residues. The germline CDR1 and CDR2 sequences are SGHAT and FQNNGV. The complete variable domain, with remaining parts taken from reference TRBV11-2 and TRBJ2-5, reads EAGVAQSPRYKIIEKRQSVAFWCNPISGHATLYWYQQILGQGPKLLIQFQNNGVVDDSQLPKDRFSAERLKGVDSTLKIQPAKLEDSAVYLCASGVQAGQETQYFGPGTRLLVL.

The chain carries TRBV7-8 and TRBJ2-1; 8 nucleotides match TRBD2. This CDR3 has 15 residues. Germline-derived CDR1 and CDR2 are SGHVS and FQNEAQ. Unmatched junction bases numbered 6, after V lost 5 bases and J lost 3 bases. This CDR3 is CASSAFAGGYNEQFF. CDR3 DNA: TGTGCCAGCAGCGCCTTCGCGGGAGGCTACAATGAGCAGTTCTTC.

The CDR3 DNA sequence: TGCGCCAGCAGCTTCGGTAGCAGCCAAGAGACCCAGTACTTC. As protein: CASSFGSSQETQYF. V usage is TRBV5-1 and J usage is TRBJ2-5; D gene uncertain. V gave up 2 bases and J gave up 1 base, with 9 bases separating them. CDR3 size: 14 residues. The germline V gene has CDR1 SGHRS and CDR2 YFSETQ.

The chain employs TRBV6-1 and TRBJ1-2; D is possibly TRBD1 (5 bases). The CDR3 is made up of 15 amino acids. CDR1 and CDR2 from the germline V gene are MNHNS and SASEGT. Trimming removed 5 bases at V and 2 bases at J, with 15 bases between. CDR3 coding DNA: TGTGCCAGCAGTCTACAACAGGCAGCCAACTATGGCTACACCTTC. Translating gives CASSLQQAANYGYTF.

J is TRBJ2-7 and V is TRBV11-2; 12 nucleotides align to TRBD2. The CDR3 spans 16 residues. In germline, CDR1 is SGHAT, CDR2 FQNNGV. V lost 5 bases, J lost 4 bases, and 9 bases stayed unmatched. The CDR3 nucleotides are TGTGCCAGCAGCCTTCTTGGACTAGCGGGAAAGTACGAGCAGTACTTC. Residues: CASSLLGLAGKYEQYF.

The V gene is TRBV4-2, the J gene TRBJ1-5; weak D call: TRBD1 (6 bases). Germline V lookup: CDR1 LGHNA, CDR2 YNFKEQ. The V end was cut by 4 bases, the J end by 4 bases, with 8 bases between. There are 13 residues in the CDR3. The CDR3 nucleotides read TGTGCCAGCAGCCCACAGGGTAATCAGCCCCAGCATTTT. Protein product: CASSPQGNQPQHF.

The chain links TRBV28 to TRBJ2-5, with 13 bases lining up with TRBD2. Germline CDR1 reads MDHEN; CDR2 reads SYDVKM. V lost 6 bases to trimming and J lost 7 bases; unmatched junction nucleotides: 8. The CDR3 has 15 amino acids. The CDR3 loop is CASREGTSGEGTQYF. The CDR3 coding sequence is TGTGCCAGCAGGGAGGGGACTAGCGGGGAAGGGACCCAGTACTTC.

The DNA for the CDR3 is TGTGCCAGCAGCTTGGTGTCGACAGGGGCTGAGCAGTACTTC. Amino acids: CASSLVSTGAEQYF. V is TRBV5-6 and J is TRBJ2-5, with 8 bases that match TRBD1. The germline gives CDR1 SGHDT, CDR2 YYEEEE. This CDR3 has 14 amino acids. Losses at the gene ends were 0 bases for V and 11 bases for J; bases not matched to a gene: 9.

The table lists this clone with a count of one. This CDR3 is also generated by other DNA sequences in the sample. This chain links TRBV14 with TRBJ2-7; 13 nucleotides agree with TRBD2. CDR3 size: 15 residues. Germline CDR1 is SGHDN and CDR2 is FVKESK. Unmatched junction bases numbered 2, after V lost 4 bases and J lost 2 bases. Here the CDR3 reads CASSLGLAGTYEQYF. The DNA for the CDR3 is TGTGCCAGCAGCCTGGGACTAGCGGGGACCTACGAGCAGTACTTC.

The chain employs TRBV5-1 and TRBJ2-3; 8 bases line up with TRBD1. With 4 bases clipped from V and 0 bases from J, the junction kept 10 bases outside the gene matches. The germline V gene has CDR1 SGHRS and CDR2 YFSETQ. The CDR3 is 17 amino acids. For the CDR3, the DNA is TGCGCCAGCAGCCGGACCGGACAGGGATCCAGCACAGATACGCAGTATTTT. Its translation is CASSRTGQGSSTDTQYF.

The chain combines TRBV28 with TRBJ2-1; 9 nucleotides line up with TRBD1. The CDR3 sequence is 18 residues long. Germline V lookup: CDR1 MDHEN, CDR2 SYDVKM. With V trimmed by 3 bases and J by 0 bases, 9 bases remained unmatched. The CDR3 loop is CASSFFTGGPGSYNEQFF. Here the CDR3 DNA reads TGTGCCAGCAGTTTCTTCACAGGGGGCCCTGGCTCCTACAATGAGCAGTTCTTC.

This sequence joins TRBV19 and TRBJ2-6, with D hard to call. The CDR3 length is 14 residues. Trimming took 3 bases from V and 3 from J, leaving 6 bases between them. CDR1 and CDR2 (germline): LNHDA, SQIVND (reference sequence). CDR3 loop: CASSIIDGANVLTF. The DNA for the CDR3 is TGTGCCAGTAGTATTATAGATGGGGCCAACGTCCTGACTTTC.

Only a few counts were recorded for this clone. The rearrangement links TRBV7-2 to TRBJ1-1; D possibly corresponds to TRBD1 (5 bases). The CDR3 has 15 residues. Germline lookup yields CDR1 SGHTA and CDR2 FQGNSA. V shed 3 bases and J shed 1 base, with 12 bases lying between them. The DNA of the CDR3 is TGTGCCAGCAGCTTTTCGGGGGTAACGAACACTGAAGCTTTCTTT. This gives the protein CASSFSGVTNTEAFF.

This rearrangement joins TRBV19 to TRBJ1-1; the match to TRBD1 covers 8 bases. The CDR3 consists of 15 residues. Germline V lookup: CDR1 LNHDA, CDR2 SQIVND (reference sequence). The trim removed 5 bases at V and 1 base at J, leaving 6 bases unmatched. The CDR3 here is CASSPRDRRNTEAFF. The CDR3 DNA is TGTGCCAGTAGTCCGCGGGACAGGAGGAACACTGAAGCTTTCTTT. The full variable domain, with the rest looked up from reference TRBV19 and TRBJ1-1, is DGGITQSPKYLFRKEGQNVTLSCEQNLNHDAMYWYRQDPGQGLRLIYYSQIVNDFQKGDIAEGYSVSREKKESFPLTVTSAQKNPTAFYLCASSPRDRRNTEAFFGQGTRLTVV.

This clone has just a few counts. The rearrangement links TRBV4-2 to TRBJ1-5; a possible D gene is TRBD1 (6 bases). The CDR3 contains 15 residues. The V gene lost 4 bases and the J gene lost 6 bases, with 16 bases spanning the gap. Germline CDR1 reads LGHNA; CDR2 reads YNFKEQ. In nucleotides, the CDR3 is TGTGCCAGCAGCCCCGGGGACAAAGGGAGTCAGCCCCAGCATTTT. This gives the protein CASSPGDKGSQPQHF.